This TCR beta chain emerged from a study of Graves' ophthalmopathy and Graves' hyperthyroidism. The sequenced template was RNA, covering the TCR beta CDR3 region. The workflow started with a first-round RT-PCR run with HTBI primers and then moved on to a second-round multiplex PCR. Each CDR3 protein gets one entry after TCRdb re-called the multiplex PCR reads with MiXCR. The sample shows 680,000 or so distinct CDR3 sequences, about 20% of them seen only once. The V gene lost 2 bases and the J gene lost 4 bases, with 12 bases spanning the gap. Germline loops: CDR1 SGHAT, CDR2 FQDESV (reference sequence). There are 15 residues in the CDR3. Ten or more counts support this clonotype.

This chain joins TRBV11-1 and TRBJ1-5; D is unclear. The sequence derives from a woman between 18 and 29 years old with stable Graves' hyperthyroidism. Some clones in this sample may be carry-over from other donors' samples. The sample taken for sequencing was peripheral blood. The CDR3 spells CASSLRGSGNQPQHF. DNA of the CDR3: TGTGCCAGCAGCTTAAGAGGCTCGGGGAATCAGCCCCAGCATTTT.